This TCR beta chain was recovered during a study of blood T cell repertoires in COVID-19. Some clones are missing from TCRdb's copy, which holds only in-frame ones; the method was immunoSEQ multiplex PCR. The sample consists of about 170,000 clones, approximately 86% of them appearing once. This CDR3 has 15 residues. V was pared by 0 bases and J by 7 bases, with 16 bases between. CDR1 is SGDLS and CDR2 is YYNGEE in the germline V gene. The source is a man aged 55-75 years with COVID-19, enrolled during active disease. The sequenced sample consisted of peripheral blood. This chain connects TRBV9 to TRBJ1-1, with D perhaps matching TRBD1 (5 bases). Written as DNA, the CDR3 is TGTGCCAGCAGCGTAGGCCCGGGGGAAATCGGTGAAGCTTTCTTT. Translated, it gives CASSVGPGEIGEAFF. The full variable domain, completed using reference TRBV9 and TRBJ1-1, is DSGVTQTPKHLITATGQRVTLRCSPRSGDLSVYWYQQSLDQGLQFLIQYYNGEERAKGNILERFSAQQFPDLHSELNLSSLELGDSALYFCASSVGPGEIGEAFFGQGTRLTVV.